The next 17 T cell receptor beta chains were all read from a single sample in a study of cytotoxic CD8 clonotypes in ibrutinib-treated CLL. Here immunoSEQ multiplex PCR was the method, and the copy in TCRdb shows in-frame clones only, minus some. Of 80,000 to 95,000 clones listed, around 75% were seen once; the top ten hold nearly 5%. The sequencing used PBMCs, collected after 12 months of ibrutinib treatment. The receptors were gathered from a human donor with chronic lymphocytic leukemia.

The V and J genes are TRBV7-3 and TRBJ2-7; TRBD2 agrees at 9 bases. CDR1 SGHTA and CDR2 FQGTGA come from the germline V gene. CDR3 length: 15 amino acids. V trimming: 2 bases; J trimming: 3 bases; junction bases outside the gene matches: 5. The CDR3 DNA reads TGTGCCAGCAGCTTAGTAGCGGGGGTGGGCTACGAGCAGTACTTC. As protein: CASSLVAGVGYEQYF.

This rearrangement joins TRBV7-8 to TRBJ1-2, with 9 bases that match TRBD1. This CDR3 region has 15 residues. The V segment lost 3 bases and the J segment 3 bases; nucleotides outside the gene matches: 5. Per germline, CDR1 SGHVS and CDR2 FQNEAQ. For the CDR3, the DNA is TGTGCCAGCAGCTTTGAGGACAGGGGCTACTATGGCTACACCTTC. Translated: CASSFEDRGYYGYTF.

This clone has only a few counts. The J gene is TRBJ1-2, the V gene TRBV28; tentative D call: TRBD1 (6 bases). CDR3 length equals 14 residues. The germline V and J ends were trimmed by 5 bases and 4 bases, with 14 bases remaining between them. Germline CDR1 and CDR2: MDHEN and SYDVKM. The CDR3 sequence: CASSNNRVGYGYTF. The CDR3 nucleotides are TGTGCCAGCAGTAATAACAGGGTTGGCTATGGCTACACCTTC.

The rearrangement uses TRBV6-5 and TRBJ2-7; tentatively, D is TRBD1 or TRBD2 (5 bases each). From germline, CDR1 is MNHEY and CDR2 SVGAGI. This CDR3 contains 13 residues. V lost 5 bases and J lost 7, with 15 bases in between. This chain's CDR3 is CASSPTRGPEQYF. CDR3 nucleotides: TGTGCCAGCAGTCCCACCCGGGGACCGGAGCAGTACTTC.

The genes are TRBV4-1 and TRBJ1-4, with D possibly being TRBD1 (6 bases). With 0 bases removed from V and 0 bases from J, the gap between germline ends came to 14 bases. The CDR3 length is 18 residues. From germline, CDR1 is MGHRA and CDR2 YSYEKL. CDR3: CASSQDMGGPTTNEKLFF. The CDR3 coding sequence is TGCGCCAGCAGCCAAGATATGGGGGGGCCAACAACTAATGAAAAACTGTTTTTT.

This clone was counted a single time. The chain couples TRBV7-2 to TRBJ2-3; the match to TRBD2 covers 12 bases. The CDR3 is 14 residues long. V dropped 3 bases and J dropped 10; count of bases not matched to a gene: 5. The germline CDR1 and CDR2 sequences are SGHTA and FQGNSA. The DNA of the CDR3 is TGTGCCAGCAGCTTTGGACTAGCGGGACCACCGCAGTATTTT. This codes for CASSFGLAGPPQYF.

This clone was recorded only once. The chain recombines TRBV5-4 with TRBJ2-3; D is perhaps TRBD2 (5 bases). In germline, CDR1 is SGHNT, CDR2 YYREEE (reference sequence). The V end lost 0 bases, the J end lost 2 bases, and 7 bases lay between the germline ends. The CDR3 length is 14 residues. The DNA of the CDR3 is TGTGCCAGCAGCTTGGAGCGGCCCACAGATACGCAGTATTTT. Translation gives CASSLERPTDTQYF.

The V gene is TRBV13, the J gene TRBJ2-1; 7 nucleotides align to TRBD2. CDR1 and CDR2 from the germline V gene are PRHDT and FYEKMQ (reference sequence). The V segment lost 5 bases and the J segment 8 bases; nucleotides outside the gene matches: 9. There are 14 residues in the CDR3. The CDR3 loop is CASSKPGLRYEQFF. In DNA form, the CDR3 reads TGTGCCAGCAGCAAACCGGGACTAAGGTATGAGCAGTTCTTC.

This chain joins TRBV18 and TRBJ2-7, with a weak D call TRBD1 (5 bases). The ends were cut back, 5 bases at V and 2 bases at J, with 10 bases in the middle. Germline CDR1 reads KGHSH; CDR2 reads LQKENI. The CDR3 is made up of 13 amino acids. The CDR3 DNA reads TGTGCCAGCTCAGCCGGACAAGCCTACGAGCAGTACTTC. It encodes CASSAGQAYEQYF.

V usage is TRBV11-3 and J usage is TRBJ2-2; D is possibly TRBD1 (7 bases). CDR3 length: 16 residues. The V end was cut by 5 bases, the J end by 3 bases, with 16 bases between. In germline, CDR1 is SGHNT, CDR2 YENEEA. The CDR3 is CASSQRAGQYTGELFF. CDR3 DNA sequence: TGTGCCAGCAGCCAAAGGGCGGGACAGTACACCGGGGAGCTGTTTTTT.

J is TRBJ2-5 and V is TRBV18; D is perhaps TRBD2 (6 bases). Trimming shortened V by 0 bases and J by 3 bases, and 17 bases separated the two germline ends. The CDR3 is made up of 17 amino acids. Germline V gene sequence: CDR1 KGHSH, CDR2 LQKENI. CDR3 loop: CASSPPNTGTGKETQYF. The CDR3 region has the DNA TGTGCCAGCTCACCACCGAATACGGGGACTGGAAAAGAGACCCAGTACTTC.

V usage is TRBV5-1 and J usage is TRBJ1-4, with D unclear. Germline V gene lookup returns CDR1 SGHRS and CDR2 YFSETQ. Trimming took off 4 bases at V and 11 bases at J, with 15 bases between the two ends. This CDR3 is built from 13 residues. CDR3 protein: CASSPDGEGKLFF. Written as DNA, the CDR3 is TGCGCCAGCAGCCCCGATGGCGAAGGGAAACTGTTTTTT. Using reference TRBV5-1 and TRBJ1-4 for the parts outside the CDR3, the full variable domain is KAGVTQTPRYLIKTRGQQVTLSCSPISGHRSVSWYQQTPGQGLQFLFEYFSETQRNKGNFPGRFSGRQFSNSRSEMNVSTLELGDSALYLCASSPDGEGKLFFGSGTQLSVL.

V is TRBV5-6 and J is TRBJ1-6, with no clear D. This CDR3 comprises 15 residues. In germline, CDR1 is SGHDT, CDR2 YYEEEE. The V and J ends lost 0 bases and 5 bases respectively, with 9 bases between them. The CDR3 sequence: CASSLVGNNNSPLHF. CDR3 in DNA: TGTGCCAGCAGCTTGGTAGGAAATAATAATTCACCCCTCCACTTT. Complete variable domain (other parts from reference TRBV5-6 and TRBJ1-6): DAGVTQSPTHLIKTRGQQVTLRCSPKSGHDTVSWYQQALGQGPQFIFQYYEEEERQRGNFPDRFSGHQFPNYSSELNVNALLLGDSALYLCASSLVGNNNSPLHFGNGTRLTVT.

In this sample, this clone is medium-sized (0.01 to 0.1%). The chain employs TRBV30 and TRBJ2-6, with D possibly being TRBD1 (5 bases). The CDR3 contains 13 residues. Germline assignment: CDR1 GTSNPN and CDR2 SVGIG (reference sequence). V lost 5 bases to trimming and J lost 4 bases, with 9 bases between them. CDR3 in amino acids: CAWSGPGANVLTF. In nucleotides, the CDR3 is TGTGCCTGGTCAGGGCCCGGGGCCAACGTCCTGACTTTC.

The CDR3 protein is CASSPGQGPYEQYF. The DNA of the CDR3 is TGCGCCAGCAGCCCCGGACAGGGGCCTTACGAGCAGTACTTC. The genes are TRBV5-1 and TRBJ2-5; TRBD1 matches at 9 bases. The J call may be in error: the DNA end matches TRBJ2-7 better. Germline-derived CDR1 and CDR2 are SGHRS and YFSETQ. This CDR3 region has 14 residues.

The V gene is TRBV4-1, the J gene TRBJ2-3, with 7 bases lining up with TRBD2. The CDR3 consists of 15 residues. Trimming took 4 bases from V and 4 from J; bases not matched to a gene: 8. Germline CDR1 MGHRA, CDR2 YSYEKL. CDR3 DNA sequence: TGCGCCAGCAGCCCATCGGGGACTACCGCAGATACGCAGTATTTT. This gives the protein CASSPSGTTADTQYF.

The CDR3 protein is CASSVGWGPGNTIYF. The CDR3 DNA reads TGTGCCAGCAGCGTAGGGTGGGGGCCAGGAAACACCATATATTTT. The rearrangement links TRBV9 to TRBJ1-3, with a weak D call TRBD1 (6 bases). CDR1 SGDLS and CDR2 YYNGEE come from the germline V gene. V was cut by 0 bases and J by 4 bases, with 11 bases left in between. The CDR3 covers 15 residues. The variable domain in full, with the rest retrieved from reference TRBV9 and TRBJ1-3, is DSGVTQTPKHLITATGQRVTLRCSPRSGDLSVYWYQQSLDQGLQFLIQYYNGEERAKGNILERFSAQQFPDLHSELNLSSLELGDSALYFCASSVGWGPGNTIYFGEGSWLTVV.